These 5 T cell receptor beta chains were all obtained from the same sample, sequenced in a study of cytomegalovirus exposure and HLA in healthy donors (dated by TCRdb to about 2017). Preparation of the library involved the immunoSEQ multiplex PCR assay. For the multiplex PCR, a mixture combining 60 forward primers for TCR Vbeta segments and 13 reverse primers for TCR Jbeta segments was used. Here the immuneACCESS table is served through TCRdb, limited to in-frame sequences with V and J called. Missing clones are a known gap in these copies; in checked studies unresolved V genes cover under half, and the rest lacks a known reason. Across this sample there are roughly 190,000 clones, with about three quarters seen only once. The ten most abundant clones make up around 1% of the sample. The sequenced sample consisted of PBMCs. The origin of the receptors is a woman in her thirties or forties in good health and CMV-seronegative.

CDR3 DNA: TGTGCCAGCAGTGAATATGGCAGGGGGTCCTACAATGAGCAGTTCTTC. It yields the protein CASSEYGRGSYNEQFF. This chain connects TRBV25-1 to TRBJ2-1; 7 bases are shared with TRBD1. Germline CDR1 MGHDK, CDR2 SYGVNS. J was trimmed by 1 base and V by 0 bases; bases with no gene match: 3. The CDR3 contains 16 residues.

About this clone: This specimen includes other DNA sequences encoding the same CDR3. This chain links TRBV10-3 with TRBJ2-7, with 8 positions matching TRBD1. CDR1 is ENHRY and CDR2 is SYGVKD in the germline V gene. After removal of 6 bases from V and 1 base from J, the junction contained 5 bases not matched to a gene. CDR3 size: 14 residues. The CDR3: CAISPGQGSYEQYV. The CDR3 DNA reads TGTGCCATCAGCCCCGGACAGGGTTCCTACGAGCAGTACGTC.

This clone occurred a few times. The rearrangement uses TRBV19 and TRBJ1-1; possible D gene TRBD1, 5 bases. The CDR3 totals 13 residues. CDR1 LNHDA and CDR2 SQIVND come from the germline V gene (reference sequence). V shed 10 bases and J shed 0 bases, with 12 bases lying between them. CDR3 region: CATKDTLNTEAFF. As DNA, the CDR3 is TGTGCCACAAAGGACACCCTGAACACTGAAGCTTTCTTT.

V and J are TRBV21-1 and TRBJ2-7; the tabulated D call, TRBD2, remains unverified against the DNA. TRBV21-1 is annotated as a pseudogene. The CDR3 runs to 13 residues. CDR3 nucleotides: TGTGCCAGCAGCAAAGTGGAGGGGTACGAGCAGTACGTC. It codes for CASSKVEGYEQYV.

The DNA of the CDR3 is TGTGCCAGTAGTATAAACCAGGGGATGAACACTGAAGCTTTCTTT. Translating it yields CASSINQGMNTEAFF. The chain is built from TRBV19 and TRBJ1-1; the D gene is possibly TRBD1 (6 bases). Germline CDR1 LNHDA, CDR2 SQIVND (reference sequence). Trimming left V 2 bases short and J 0 bases short, with 10 bases between. The CDR3 contains 15 residues.